A selection of T cell receptor beta chains follows, all from one sample in a study of blood T cells in healthy people across ages. MiXCR, applied by TCRdb to the 5' RACE reads, yields one record per CDR3 protein. Here the sample spans some 790,000 distinct CDR3 sequences, around 28% being singletons. The sample taken for sequencing was blood. These receptors all stem from a woman aged 80 or over in good health. Both conserved end residues are part of each CDR3. D genes are given only for firm matches. Size values are once, few and many counts, or a class for expanded clones, and some rows have none.

d_call	clone_size	v_call	j_call	cdr3_aa	cdr3_nt
TRBD1	many	TRBV30	TRBJ1-2	CAWSVGPGTGVGGYTF	TGTGCCTGGAGTGTGGGGCCCGGGACAGGGGTCGGTGGCTACACCTTC
-	many	TRBV7-2	TRBJ2-1	CASIRRTSSIDEQFF	TGTGCCAGCATCCGGCGGACTTCTAGTATTGATGAGCAGTTCTTC
-	many	TRBV29-1	TRBJ1-4	CRGWAGGPGEKLFF	TGCAGAGGGTGGGCGGGCGGACCCGGTGAAAAACTGTTTTTT
-	-	TRBV11-3	TRBJ1-3	CASSLHQTGAGNTIYF	TGTGCCAGCAGCTTACACCAGACAGGCGCTGGAAACACCATATATTTT
-	many	TRBV27	TRBJ2-7	CASSAKGLGWGASYEQYF	TGTGCCAGCAGTGCGAAAGGGCTGGGTTGGGGGGCCTCCTACGAGCAGTACTTC
-	-	TRBV12-5	TRBJ1-1	CASGSTGHRTTEAFF	TGTGCTAGTGGTTCGACGGGACACAGGACCACTGAAGCTTTCTTT
TRBD1	-	TRBV19	TRBJ1-2	CASSLPTGSIYGYTF	TGTGCCAGTAGTCTCCCGACAGGGAGCATCTATGGCTACACCTTC
TRBD1	-	TRBV3-1	TRBJ1-4	CASSPRQGAGKLFF	TGTGCCAGCAGCCCTAGACAGGGCGCAGGAAAACTGTTTTTT
TRBD1	many	TRBV2	TRBJ1-4	CASSDRTGMGKLFF	TGTGCCAGCAGTGATCGGACAGGGATGGGAAAACTGTTTTTT
-	many	TRBV5-1	TRBJ2-3	CASSPGMGSDTQYF	TGCGCCAGCAGCCCCGGGATGGGTTCAGATACGCAGTATTTT
TRBD1	-	TRBV7-2	TRBJ2-5	CASSVTGTDYNEQYF	TGTGCCAGCAGCGTGACCGGGACAGATTACAATGAGCAGTACTTC
TRBD2	few	TRBV15	TRBJ2-3	CATSTGLAGARGDTQYF	TGTGCCACCAGCACTGGACTAGCGGGGGCCCGGGGGGATACGCAGTATTTT